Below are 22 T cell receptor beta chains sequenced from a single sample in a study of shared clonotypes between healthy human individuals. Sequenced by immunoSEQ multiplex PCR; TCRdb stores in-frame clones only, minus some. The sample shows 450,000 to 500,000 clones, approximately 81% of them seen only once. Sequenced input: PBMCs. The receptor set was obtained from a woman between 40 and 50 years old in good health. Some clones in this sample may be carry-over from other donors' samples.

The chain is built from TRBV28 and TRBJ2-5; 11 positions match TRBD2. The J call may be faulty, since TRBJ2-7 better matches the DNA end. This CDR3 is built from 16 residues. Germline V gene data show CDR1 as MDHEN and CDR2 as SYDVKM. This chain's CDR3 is CASIGSGRASSYEQYF. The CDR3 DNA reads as TGTGCCAGCATAGGTAGCGGGAGGGCGAGCTCCTACGAGCAGTACTTC.

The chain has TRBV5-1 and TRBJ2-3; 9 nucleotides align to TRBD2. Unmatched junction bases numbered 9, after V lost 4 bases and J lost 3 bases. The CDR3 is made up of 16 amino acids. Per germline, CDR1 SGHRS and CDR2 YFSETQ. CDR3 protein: CASSPRSAGGTDTQYF. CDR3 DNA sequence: TGCGCCAGCAGCCCCCGGTCAGCGGGAGGTACAGATACGCAGTATTTT.

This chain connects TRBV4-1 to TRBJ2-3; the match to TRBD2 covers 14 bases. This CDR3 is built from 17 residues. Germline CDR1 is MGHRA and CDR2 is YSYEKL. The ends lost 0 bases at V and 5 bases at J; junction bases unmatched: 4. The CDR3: CASSQEATSGRVDTQYF. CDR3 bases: TGCGCCAGCAGCCAAGAGGCGACTAGCGGGAGGGTAGATACGCAGTATTTT.

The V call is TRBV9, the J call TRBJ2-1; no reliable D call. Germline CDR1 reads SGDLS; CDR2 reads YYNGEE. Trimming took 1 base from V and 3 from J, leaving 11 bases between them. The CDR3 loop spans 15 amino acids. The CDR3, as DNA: TGTGCCAGCAGCGTATCCCCTTCCGACTACAATGAGCAGTTCTTC. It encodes CASSVSPSDYNEQFF.

The DNA of the CDR3 is TGTGCCAGCACACTAGCGGGAGGGCCCCACGAGCAGTACTTC. This gives the protein CASTLAGGPHEQYF. The chain is built from TRBV7-2 and TRBJ2-7, with 13 bases aligning to TRBD2. Germline CDR1 reads SGHTA; CDR2 reads FQGNSA. J lost 5 bases, V lost 7 bases, and 5 bases had no gene match. The CDR3 is 14 amino acids.

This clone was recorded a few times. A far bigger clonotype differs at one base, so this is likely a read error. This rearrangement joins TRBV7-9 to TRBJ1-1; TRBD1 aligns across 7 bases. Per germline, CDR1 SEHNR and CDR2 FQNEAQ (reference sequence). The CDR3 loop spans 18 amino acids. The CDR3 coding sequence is TGTGCCAGCAGCCCACCAGTAGTCGGACAGGTGATGAACACTGGAGCTTTCTTT. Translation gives CASSPPVVGQVMNTGAFF.

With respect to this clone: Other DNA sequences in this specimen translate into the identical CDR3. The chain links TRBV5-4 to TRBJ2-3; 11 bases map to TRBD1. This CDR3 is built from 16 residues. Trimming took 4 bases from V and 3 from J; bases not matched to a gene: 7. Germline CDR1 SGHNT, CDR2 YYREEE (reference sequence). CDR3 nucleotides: TGTGCCAGCAGCCTAAGGACAGGGGGCTATACAGATACGCAGTATTTT. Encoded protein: CASSLRTGGYTDTQYF.

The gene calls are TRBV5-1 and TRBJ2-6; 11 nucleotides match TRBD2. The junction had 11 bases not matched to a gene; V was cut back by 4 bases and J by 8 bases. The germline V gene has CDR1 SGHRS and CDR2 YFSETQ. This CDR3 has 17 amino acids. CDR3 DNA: TGCGCCAGCAGCCTCTACCGGGCTAGCGGGAGGACCAACGTCCTGACTTTC. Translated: CASSLYRASGRTNVLTF.

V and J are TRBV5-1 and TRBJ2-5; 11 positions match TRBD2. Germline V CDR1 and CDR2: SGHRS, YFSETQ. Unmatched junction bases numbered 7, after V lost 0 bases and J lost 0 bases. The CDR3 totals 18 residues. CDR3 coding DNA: TGCGCCAGCAGCTTGGCCCCGACTAGCGGGAACAACCAAGAGACCCAGTACTTC. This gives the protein CASSLAPTSGNNQETQYF.

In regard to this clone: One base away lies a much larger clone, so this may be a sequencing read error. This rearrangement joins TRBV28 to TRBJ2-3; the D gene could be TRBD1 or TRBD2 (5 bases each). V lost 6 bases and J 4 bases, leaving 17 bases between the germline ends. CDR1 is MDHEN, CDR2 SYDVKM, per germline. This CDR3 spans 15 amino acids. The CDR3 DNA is TGTGCCAGCAGCCCCGACGGACATAGCGCAGATACGCAGTATTTT. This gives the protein CASSPDGHSADTQYF.

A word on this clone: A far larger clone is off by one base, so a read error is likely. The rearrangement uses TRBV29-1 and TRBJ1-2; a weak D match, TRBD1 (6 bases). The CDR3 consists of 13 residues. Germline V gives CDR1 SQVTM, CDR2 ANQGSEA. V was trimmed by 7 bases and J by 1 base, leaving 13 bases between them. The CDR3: CSAWTDFNYGYTF. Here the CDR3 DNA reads TGCAGCGCCTGGACAGATTTTAACTATGGCTACACCTTC.

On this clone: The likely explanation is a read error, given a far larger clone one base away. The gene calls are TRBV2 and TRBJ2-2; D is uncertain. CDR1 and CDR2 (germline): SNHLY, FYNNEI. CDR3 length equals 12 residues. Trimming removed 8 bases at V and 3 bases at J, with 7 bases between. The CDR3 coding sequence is TGTGCCAGCTGGCCCTACACCGGGGAGCTGTTTTTT. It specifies CASWPYTGELFF. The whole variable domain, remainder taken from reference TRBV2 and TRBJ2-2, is EPEVTQTPSHQVTQMGQEVILRCVPISNHLYFYWYRQILGQKVEFLVSFYNNEISEKSEIFDDQFSVERPDGSNFTLKIRSTKLEDSAMYFCASWPYTGELFFGEGSRLTVL.

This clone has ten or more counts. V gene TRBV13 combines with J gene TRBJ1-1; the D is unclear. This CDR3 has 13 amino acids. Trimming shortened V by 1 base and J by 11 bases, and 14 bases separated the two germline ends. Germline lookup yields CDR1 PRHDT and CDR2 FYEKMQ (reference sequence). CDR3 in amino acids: CASSLVRKNGAFF. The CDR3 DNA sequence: TGTGCCAGCAGCTTAGTCCGGAAGAATGGGGCTTTCTTT.

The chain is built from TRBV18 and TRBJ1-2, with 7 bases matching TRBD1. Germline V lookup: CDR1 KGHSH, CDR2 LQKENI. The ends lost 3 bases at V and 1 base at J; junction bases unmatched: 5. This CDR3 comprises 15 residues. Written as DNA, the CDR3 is TGTGCCAGCTCACCCAGGGACAGATATAACTATGGCTACACCTTC. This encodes CASSPRDRYNYGYTF.

DNA of the CDR3: TGTGCCTGGAGCGCCGGGACAGGGGTAGAGACCCAGTACTTC. Amino acid sequence: CAWSAGTGVETQYF. This chain joins TRBV30 and TRBJ2-5; 10 positions agree with TRBD1. CDR1 and CDR2 (germline): GTSNPN, SVGIG (reference sequence). V trimming: 3 bases; J trimming: 4 bases; junction bases outside the gene matches: 5. The CDR3 is made up of 14 amino acids.

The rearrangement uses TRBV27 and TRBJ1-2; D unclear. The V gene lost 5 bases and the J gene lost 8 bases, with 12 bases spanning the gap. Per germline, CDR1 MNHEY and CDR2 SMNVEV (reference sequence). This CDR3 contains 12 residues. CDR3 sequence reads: CASSQPGWGYTF. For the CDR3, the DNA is TGTGCCAGCAGTCAACCGGGCTGGGGCTACACCTTC.

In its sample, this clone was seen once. The CDR3 sequence: CASGLGLAGKETQYF. Written as DNA, the CDR3 is TGTGCTAGTGGTTTAGGACTAGCGGGAAAAGAGACCCAGTACTTC. The rearrangement joins TRBV12-5 to TRBJ2-5; 12 nucleotides match TRBD2. The germline V gene encodes CDR1 LGHNT and CDR2 FRNRAP. V lost 3 bases, J lost 3 bases, and 2 bases stayed unmatched. The CDR3 contains 15 residues.

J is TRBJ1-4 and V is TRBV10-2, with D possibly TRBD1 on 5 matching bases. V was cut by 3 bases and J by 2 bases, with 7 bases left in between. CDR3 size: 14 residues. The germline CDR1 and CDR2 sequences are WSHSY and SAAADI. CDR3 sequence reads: CASSDWDTNEKLFF. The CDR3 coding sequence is TGCGCCAGCAGTGATTGGGACACTAATGAAAAACTGTTTTTT.

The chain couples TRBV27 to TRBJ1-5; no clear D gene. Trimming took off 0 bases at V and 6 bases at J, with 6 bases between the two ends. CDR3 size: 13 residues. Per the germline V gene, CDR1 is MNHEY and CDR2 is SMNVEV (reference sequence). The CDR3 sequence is CASSLSQGQPQHF. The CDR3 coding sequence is TGTGCCAGCAGTTTATCTCAAGGTCAGCCCCAGCATTTT.

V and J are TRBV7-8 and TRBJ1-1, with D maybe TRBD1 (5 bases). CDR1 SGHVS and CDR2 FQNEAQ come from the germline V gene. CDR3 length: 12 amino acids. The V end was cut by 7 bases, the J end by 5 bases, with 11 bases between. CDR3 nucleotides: TGTGCCAGCACCAGGGAGGGGACTGAAGCTTTCTTT. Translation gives CASTREGTEAFF.

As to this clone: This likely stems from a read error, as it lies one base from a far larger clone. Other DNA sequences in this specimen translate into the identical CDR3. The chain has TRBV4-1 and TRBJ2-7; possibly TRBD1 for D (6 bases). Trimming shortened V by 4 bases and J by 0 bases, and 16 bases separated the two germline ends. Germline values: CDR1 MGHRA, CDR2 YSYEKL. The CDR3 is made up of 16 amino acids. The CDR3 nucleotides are TGCGCCAGCAGCCGTGACCGACAGGTACCCTCCTACGAGCAGTACTTC. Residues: CASSRDRQVPSYEQYF.

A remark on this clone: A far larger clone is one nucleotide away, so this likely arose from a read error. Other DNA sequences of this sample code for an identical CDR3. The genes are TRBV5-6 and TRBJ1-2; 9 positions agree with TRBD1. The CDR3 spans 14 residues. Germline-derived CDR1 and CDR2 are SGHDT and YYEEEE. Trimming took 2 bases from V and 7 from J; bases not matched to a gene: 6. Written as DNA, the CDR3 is TGTGCCAGCAGCTTAGGGGACAGGGCTGGTGGCTACACCTTC. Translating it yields CASSLGDRAGGYTF. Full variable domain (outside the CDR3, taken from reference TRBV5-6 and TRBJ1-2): DAGVTQSPTHLIKTRGQQVTLRCSPKSGHDTVSWYQQALGQGPQFIFQYYEEEERQRGNFPDRFSGHQFPNYSSELNVNALLLGDSALYLCASSLGDRAGGYTFGSGTRLTVV.